This record covers a single T cell receptor beta chain. What it binds is not known. The sample originates from a study of post-analysis software for immune sequencing data. Trimming shortened V by 0 bases and J by 0 bases, and 6 bases separated the two germline ends. The CDR3 is 14 amino acids. Germline V gene lookup returns CDR1 ENHRY and CDR2 SYGVKD. Each TCR beta cDNA library carried unique molecular identifiers. TCRdb re-derived calls from the PCR reads in MiXCR, one entry per CDR3 protein. The table shows 380,000 or so distinct CDR3 sequences, with less than 40% occurring only once. Points from the study as a whole: Five or six TRBV segments were more frequent in patients than controls; TRBV5-6, TRBV5-1 and TRBV20-1 belonged to this group. Versus controls, multiple sclerosis patients showed significantly lower diversity (normalized Chao1). Same-batch preparations were strongly co-clustered by F measure.

This sequence originates from a girl between 10 and 17 years old with multiple sclerosis. This chain joins TRBV10-3 and TRBJ2-7; D is undetermined. The sample comprised blood. The CDR3 sequence is CAISESVLSYEQYF. The CDR3 bases are TGTGCCATCAGTGAGTCGGTCCTCTCCTACGAGCAGTACTTC.